The 18 T cell receptor beta chains presented below share a single source sample, sequenced in a study of regulatory T cells in long-lasting Graves disease. HTBI primers from iRepertoire and Arm-PCR of CDR3 regions yielded the TCR beta libraries. A single record per CDR3 protein comes from TCRdb applying MiXCR to the multiplex PCR reads. Of 520,000 or so distinct CDR3 sequences listed, more than 10% are singletons. Specified time point: newly diagnosed GD, antithyroid drugs for less than 3 months. PBMC RNA was the source of the TCR library. This sample was also put to use in a study of T cells in Graves' hyperthyroidism and ophthalmopathy.

The sequencing used peripheral blood mononuclear cells (PBMCs), collected at new diagnosis, from a patient treated with antithyroid drugs. These TCRs come from a woman in her 30s with Graves disease.

As to this clonotype: Since a much larger clone is just one base distant, this may be a read error. Likely a read error: the CDR3 ends without its conserved phenylalanine or tryptophan. The chain has TRBV7-2 and TRBJ2-7, with 10 positions matching TRBD2. The CDR3 covers 15 residues. In germline, CDR1 is SGHTA, CDR2 FQGNSA. V shed 2 bases, J shed 5 bases, and the junction held 6 bases outside the gene matches. In DNA form, the CDR3 reads TGTGCCAGCAGCTTATCTAGCGGGAGTTTCCACGAGCAGTACTCC. This codes for CASSLSSGSFHEQYS.

This clonotype showed up many times. This chain links TRBV29-1 with TRBJ2-7; 10 bases line up with TRBD1. Per germline, CDR1 SQVTM and CDR2 ANQGSEA. The CDR3 length is 13 residues. The ends lost 5 bases at V and 5 bases at J; junction bases unmatched: 6. CDR3 DNA sequence: TGCAGCGTTAAGACAGGGGGCATCCACGAGCAGTACTTC. This codes for CSVKTGGIHEQYF.

This clonotype was found many times. The chain carries TRBV7-9 and TRBJ1-5; 7 bases match TRBD1. CDR3 length equals 16 residues. Germline CDR1 and CDR2: SEHNR and FQNEAQ (reference sequence). The ends lost 5 bases at V and 2 bases at J; junction bases unmatched: 9. CDR3 region: CASSTDRAAGNQPQHF. The CDR3 DNA sequence: TGTGCCAGCAGCACCGACAGGGCTGCGGGCAATCAGCCCCAGCATTTT.

Many counts were recorded for this clonotype. The V gene is TRBV7-2, the J gene TRBJ2-2; D gene unclear. CDR1 is SGHTA and CDR2 is FQGNSA in the germline V gene. The ends were cut back, 2 bases at V and 6 bases at J, with 7 bases in the middle. The CDR3 is made up of 13 amino acids. The CDR3 region is CASSLFEPGELFF. As DNA, the CDR3 is TGTGCCAGCAGCTTATTCGAGCCCGGGGAGCTGTTTTTT.

The genes are TRBV27 and TRBJ2-2; D is possibly TRBD2 (6 bases). V was pared by 5 bases and J by 6 bases, with 16 bases between. CDR1 and CDR2 from the germline V gene are MNHEY and SMNVEV (reference sequence). The length of the CDR3 is 15 residues. The CDR3 nucleotides read TGTGCCAGCAGTCCTCTGGGAGGAATGGCCGGGGAGCTGTTTTTT. Translating gives CASSPLGGMAGELFF.

In this sample, this clonotype turned up many times. This rearrangement joins TRBV20-1 to TRBJ2-2; D possibly corresponds to TRBD2 (7 bases). The CDR3 contains 16 residues. The V gene lost 0 bases and the J gene lost 5 bases, with 16 bases spanning the gap. CDR1 and CDR2 from the germline V gene are DFQATT and SNEGSKA (reference sequence). As DNA, the CDR3 is TGCAGTGCTAGAGATTCGGGGGGCGCGAGGACCGGGGAGCTGTTTTTT. Protein product: CSARDSGGARTGELFF.

This clonotype occurred many times. The chain combines TRBV11-2 with TRBJ2-2, with D unresolved. The germline CDR1 and CDR2 sequences are SGHAT and FQNNGV. Trimming shortened V by 5 bases and J by 4 bases, and 8 bases separated the two germline ends. This CDR3 is 13 amino acids long. The CDR3 DNA sequence: TGTGCCAGCAGCCTCCAGAGCACCGGGGAGCTGTTTTTT. Translated, it gives CASSLQSTGELFF.

Note on this clonotype: A clone one base away is much larger, so this may be a read error. The chain is built from TRBV27 and TRBJ2-1; a weak D match, TRBD1 (6 bases). The CDR3 runs 14 residues. Per the germline V gene, CDR1 is MNHEY and CDR2 is SMNVEV (reference sequence). Trimming took off 8 bases at V and 9 bases at J, with 20 bases between the two ends. CDR3: CASRESRTVSEQFF. As DNA, the CDR3 is TGTGCCAGCCGTGAGTCTAGGACAGTGAGTGAGCAGTTCTTC.

This clonotype was recorded many times. This chain links TRBV7-2 with TRBJ1-3; no reliable D call. V was pared by 4 bases and J by 4 bases, with 8 bases between. There are 13 residues in the CDR3. The germline CDR1 and CDR2 sequences are SGHTA and FQGNSA. CDR3 amino acids: CASSSTRGNTIYF. In DNA form, the CDR3 reads TGTGCCAGCAGCTCAACGAGGGGAAACACCATATATTTT.

This clonotype was seen ten or more times. The chain recombines TRBV6-2 or TRBV6-3 with TRBJ1-2; D is undetermined. From germline, CDR1 is MNHEY and CDR2 SVGEGT. With 0 bases removed from V and 6 bases from J, the gap between germline ends came to 8 bases. The CDR3 sequence is 13 residues long. CDR3 residues: CASSYSSVDGYTF. Here the CDR3 DNA reads TGTGCCAGCAGTTACTCGTCCGTGGATGGCTACACCTTC.

This clonotype occurred many times. This chain uses TRBV5-1 with TRBJ2-4; D possibly corresponds to TRBD1 (6 bases). From germline, CDR1 is SGHRS and CDR2 YFSETQ. V dropped 2 bases and J dropped 1 base, with 7 bases sitting between them. This CDR3 is built from 14 residues. CDR3 protein: CASSFTGAKNIQYF. CDR3 nucleotide sequence: TGCGCCAGCAGCTTTACAGGGGCCAAAAACATTCAGTACTTC. Full variable domain (rest looked up from reference TRBV5-1 and TRBJ2-4): KAGVTQTPRYLIKTRGQQVTLSCSPISGHRSVSWYQQTPGQGLQFLFEYFSETQRNKGNFPGRFSGRQFSNSRSEMNVSTLELGDSALYLCASSFTGAKNIQYFGAGTRLSVL.

This clonotype was observed at least ten times. The chain carries TRBV6-1 and TRBJ1-5; no reliable D call. Germline CDR1 and CDR2: MNHNS and SASEGT. This CDR3 is 15 amino acids long. The ends were cut back, 7 bases at V and 6 bases at J, with 19 bases in the middle. Written as DNA, the CDR3 is TGTGCCAGCACCTTCGGAAGAAGTGGTGCTCAGCCCCAGCATTTT. Amino acid sequence: CASTFGRSGAQPQHF.

This clonotype occurred many times. The V gene is TRBV18, the J gene TRBJ2-2; D assignment may be TRBD1 or TRBD2 (5 bases each). CDR1 is KGHSH and CDR2 is LQKENI in the germline V gene. The germline V and J ends were trimmed by 3 bases and 1 base, with 9 bases remaining between them. The CDR3 has 15 residues. The CDR3 sequence is CASSPRGLNTGELFF. CDR3 DNA sequence: TGTGCCAGCTCACCTCGGGGCCTGAACACCGGGGAGCTGTTTTTT.

Remarks on this clonotype: A much larger clone lies one base from this, so it may be a read error. The chain joins TRBV5-1 to TRBJ1-1; D uncertain. With 7 bases removed from V and 0 bases from J, the gap between germline ends came to 7 bases. The CDR3 length is 12 residues. Germline CDR1 is SGHRS and CDR2 is YFSETQ. The CDR3 coding sequence is TGCGCCAGCGATGGGGTGAACACTGAAGCTTTCTTT. As protein: CASDGVNTEAFF.

This clonotype was counted a few times. The rearrangement uses TRBV28 and TRBJ1-2; 9 bases are shared with TRBD1. Germline V gene sequence: CDR1 MDHEN, CDR2 SYDVKM. Trimming cost V 4 bases and J 4 bases; bases outside gene matches: 13. The CDR3 runs 17 residues. The CDR3 bases are TGTGCCAGCAGTTCCCCTTCCGGGACAGGGAATCGCTATGGCTACACCTTC. It translates to CASSSPSGTGNRYGYTF.

Ten or more counts support this clonotype. The rearrangement joins TRBV9 to TRBJ2-7; 9 bases agree with TRBD1. Germline loops: CDR1 SGDLS, CDR2 YYNGEE. V dropped 4 bases and J dropped 6; count of bases not matched to a gene: 8. There are 14 residues in the CDR3. The CDR3 DNA reads TGTGCCAGCAGCCCCCCGACAGGGGGAGGCGAGCAGTACTTC. Protein sequence: CASSPPTGGGEQYF.

Many counts were recorded for this clonotype. The CDR3 nucleotides are TGCAGCGTTGGAGCGGGAGGAGAGACCCAGTACTTC. This gives the protein CSVGAGGETQYF. V is TRBV29-1 and J is TRBJ2-5; 9 positions match TRBD2. The V gene's germline CDR1 is SQVTM and CDR2 ANQGSEA. The CDR3 has 12 residues. Trimming took 4 bases from V and 4 from J; bases not matched to a gene: 1. Based on the CDR3 plus reference TRBV29-1 and TRBJ2-5, the full variable domain is SAVISQKPSRDICQRGTSLTIQCQVDSQVTMMFWYRQQPGQSLTLIATANQGSEATYESGFVIDKFPISRPNLTFSTLTVSNMSPEDSSIYLCSVGAGGETQYFGPGTRLLVL.

In this sample, this clonotype turned up many times. This rearrangement joins TRBV19 to TRBJ1-5; D is possibly TRBD1 (6 bases). Germline CDR1 is LNHDA and CDR2 is SQIVND (reference sequence). The CDR3 has 14 residues. V lost 5 bases to trimming and J lost 9 bases, with 17 bases between them. The DNA for the CDR3 is TGTGCCAGTAGTCCTTGGACAGCTCGGTCGCCCCAGCATTTT. Translating it yields CASSPWTARSPQHF. The variable domain in full, completed from reference TRBV19 and TRBJ1-5, reads DGGITQSPKYLFRKEGQNVTLSCEQNLNHDAMYWYRQDPGQGLRLIYYSQIVNDFQKGDIAEGYSVSREKKESFPLTVTSAQKNPTAFYLCASSPWTARSPQHFGDGTRLSIL.